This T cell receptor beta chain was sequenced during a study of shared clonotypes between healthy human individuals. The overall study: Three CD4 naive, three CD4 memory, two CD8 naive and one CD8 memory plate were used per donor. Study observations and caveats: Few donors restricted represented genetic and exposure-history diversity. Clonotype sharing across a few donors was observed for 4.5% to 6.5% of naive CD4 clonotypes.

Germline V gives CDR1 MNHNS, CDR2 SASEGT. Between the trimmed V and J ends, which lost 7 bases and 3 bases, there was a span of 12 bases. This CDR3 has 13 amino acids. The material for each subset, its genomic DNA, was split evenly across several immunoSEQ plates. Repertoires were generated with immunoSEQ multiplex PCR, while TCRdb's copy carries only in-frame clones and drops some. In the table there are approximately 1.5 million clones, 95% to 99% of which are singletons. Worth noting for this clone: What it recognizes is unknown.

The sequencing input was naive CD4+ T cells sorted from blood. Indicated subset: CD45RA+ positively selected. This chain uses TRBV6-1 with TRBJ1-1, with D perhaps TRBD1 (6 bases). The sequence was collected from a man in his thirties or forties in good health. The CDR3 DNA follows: TGTGCCAGCACCGTGACAGGACACACTGAAGCTTTCTTT. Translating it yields CASTVTGHTEAFF.